A selection of T cell receptor beta chains follows, all from one sample in a study of T cells in tuberculosis. Using immunoSEQ multiplex PCR, the repertoire was profiled, and TCRdb retains in-frame clones only, with some absent. The sample yields approximately 31,000 clones, roughly 96% seen once. The sample consisted of PBMCs. Every receptor here comes from a donor between 10 and 35 years old with latent tuberculosis or without tuberculosis infection. Each CDR3 is given with its conserved first and last residue. The D gene is left open where the match is weak. Clone size is not always given. Where it is, it says once, few, many or a class for expanded clones.

clone_size: -; d_call: -; v_call: TRBV4-2; j_call: TRBJ2-1; cdr3_nt: TGTGCCAGCAGCCAAGGGCAGGAAATCAATGAGCAGTTCTTC; cdr3_aa: CASSQGQEINEQFF
clone_size: -; d_call: -; v_call: TRBV4-1; j_call: TRBJ2-7; cdr3_nt: TGCGCCAGCAGCCAAAAGGTCCGACACCCTCCATCCTACGAGCAGTACTTC; cdr3_aa: CASSQKVRHPPSYEQYF
clone_size: -; d_call: TRBD2; v_call: TRBV27; j_call: TRBJ2-1; cdr3_nt: TGTGCCAGCAGTTTAAGCGGGACTAGTGGTAATGAGCAGTTCTTC; cdr3_aa: CASSLSGTSGNEQFF
clone_size: -; d_call: TRBD1; v_call: TRBV15; j_call: TRBJ1-2; cdr3_nt: TGTGCCACCAGCAGCTCAAGGACAGGGCTTAACTATGGCTACACCTTC; cdr3_aa: CATSSSRTGLNYGYTF
clone_size: -; d_call: -; v_call: TRBV29-1; j_call: TRBJ1-1; cdr3_nt: TGCAGCGTTGAAGGACAGGAAGGAACTGAAGCTTTCTTT; cdr3_aa: CSVEGQEGTEAFF
clone_size: -; d_call: -; v_call: TRBV10-1; j_call: TRBJ1-4; cdr3_nt: TGCGCCAGCAGGAACAACCACAATGAAAAACTGTTTTTT; cdr3_aa: CASRNNHNEKLFF
clone_size: -; d_call: -; v_call: TRBV13; j_call: TRBJ2-2; cdr3_nt: TGTGCCAGCAGCTCAGAGGGGGGGTCGGGGGAACCGAACACCGGGGAGCTGTTTTTT; cdr3_aa: CASSSEGGSGEPNTGELFF
clone_size: -; d_call: -; v_call: TRBV23-1; j_call: TRBJ2-7; cdr3_nt: TGCGCCAGCAGTCAATCGTCACTTGCACCCTACGAGCAGTACTTC; cdr3_aa: CASSQSSLAPYEQYF
clone_size: -; d_call: -; v_call: TRBV6-4; j_call: TRBJ2-7; cdr3_nt: TGTGCCAGCAGTAGAAAGGACAGTGAGGACTACGAGCAGTACTTC; cdr3_aa: CASSRKDSEDYEQYF
clone_size: -; d_call: TRBD1; v_call: TRBV2; j_call: TRBJ1-2; cdr3_nt: TGTGCCACGGGGGGACAGGGCGGGATTGGCTACACCTTC; cdr3_aa: CATGGQGGIGYTF
clone_size: -; d_call: TRBD2; v_call: TRBV7-6; j_call: TRBJ2-3; cdr3_nt: TGTGCCAGCAGCTACCTAGCGGGGGGGACTAGCCCTAGCACAGATACGCAGTATTTT; cdr3_aa: CASSYLAGGTSPSTDTQYF
clone_size: -; d_call: -; v_call: TRBV5-1; j_call: TRBJ1-2; cdr3_nt: TGCGCCAGCAGCTTGGTTGGGGGCGCAGACTATGGCTACACCTTC; cdr3_aa: CASSLVGGADYGYTF
clone_size: -; d_call: TRBD2; v_call: TRBV5-6; j_call: TRBJ2-7; cdr3_nt: TGTGCCAGCAGCTCCCGGCGGACTAGCGGGAGAGGAGTGAGGTACGAGCAGTACTTC; cdr3_aa: CASSSRRTSGRGVRYEQYF
clone_size: -; d_call: TRBD1; v_call: TRBV6-1; j_call: TRBJ1-5; cdr3_nt: TGTGCCAGCAGTGAAGTGTTGGACAGGGAGAATCAGCCCCAGCATTTT; cdr3_aa: CASSEVLDRENQPQHF
clone_size: -; d_call: -; v_call: TRBV19; j_call: TRBJ1-2; cdr3_nt: TGTGCCAGTAGTATGTGGTTGGGAGGGAACTATGGCTACACCTTC; cdr3_aa: CASSMWLGGNYGYTF
clone_size: -; d_call: TRBD2; v_call: TRBV7-3; j_call: TRBJ2-2; cdr3_nt: TGTGCCAGCAGCTTACGAGGGAGGGCGGGCACCGGGGAGCTGTTTTTT; cdr3_aa: CASSLRGRAGTGELFF
clone_size: -; d_call: -; v_call: TRBV4-1; j_call: TRBJ2-3; cdr3_nt: TGCGCCAGCAGCCAAGTGCTAAGCACAGATACGCAGTATTTT; cdr3_aa: CASSQVLSTDTQYF
clone_size: -; d_call: -; v_call: TRBV7-3; j_call: TRBJ2-1; cdr3_nt: TGTGCCAGCAGCTTAAACGGGGTCCACTACAATGAGCAGTTCTTC; cdr3_aa: CASSLNGVHYNEQFF
clone_size: once; d_call: TRBD2; v_call: TRBV7-9; j_call: TRBJ2-5; cdr3_nt: TGTGCCAGCAGCTTCCCTAGCGGGAGAAAGACCCAGTACTTC; cdr3_aa: CASSFPSGRKTQYF
clone_size: -; d_call: -; v_call: TRBV5-4; j_call: TRBJ2-5; cdr3_nt: TGTGCCAGCAGCTTGGACAGGGGGGAGGGAGAGACCCAGTACTTC; cdr3_aa: CASSLDRGEGETQYF
clone_size: -; d_call: -; v_call: TRBV20-1; j_call: TRBJ1-3; cdr3_nt: TGCAGTGCGACAGCAGGAAACACCATATATTTT; cdr3_aa: CSATAGNTIYF
clone_size: -; d_call: -; v_call: TRBV5-1; j_call: TRBJ2-7; cdr3_nt: TGCGCCAGCAACAAGCAGGGCGAGCAGTACTTC; cdr3_aa: CASNKQGEQYF
clone_size: few; d_call: -; v_call: TRBV5-4; j_call: TRBJ2-7; cdr3_nt: TGTGCCAGCCACTTTCAGGGGACGAACGAGCAGTACTTC; cdr3_aa: CASHFQGTNEQYF
clone_size: -; d_call: -; v_call: TRBV28; j_call: TRBJ2-2; cdr3_nt: TGTGCCAGCAGTATTCGGGGAGGACGGGGCGGGGAGCTGTTTTTT; cdr3_aa: CASSIRGGRGGELFF
clone_size: -; d_call: TRBD1; v_call: TRBV11-1; j_call: TRBJ1-1; cdr3_nt: TGTGCCAGCAGCTCCTCCGTGACAGGGGTAAACACTGAAGCTTTCTTT; cdr3_aa: CASSSSVTGVNTEAFF
clone_size: -; d_call: TRBD1; v_call: TRBV14; j_call: TRBJ1-1; cdr3_nt: TGTGCCAGCAGCCATCCGACAGGGACGAACACTGAAGCTTTCTTT; cdr3_aa: CASSHPTGTNTEAFF
clone_size: -; d_call: -; v_call: TRBV7-6; j_call: TRBJ2-2; cdr3_nt: TGTGCCAGCAGCCCCCAAGCTAGGGAGCGAGGCACCGGGGAGCTGTTTTTT; cdr3_aa: CASSPQARERGTGELFF
clone_size: once; d_call: TRBD2; v_call: TRBV2; j_call: TRBJ2-7; cdr3_nt: TGTGCCAGCAGTCCCTCGACTAGCGGCCAATACGAGCAGTACTTC; cdr3_aa: CASSPSTSGQYEQYF
clone_size: once; d_call: -; v_call: TRBV7-9; j_call: TRBJ2-5; cdr3_nt: TGTGCCAGCAGCTCCCTCAGACGACTCGCATTAAAAGAGACCCAGTACTTC; cdr3_aa: CASSSLRRLALKETQYF
clone_size: -; d_call: -; v_call: TRBV6-1; j_call: TRBJ1-3; cdr3_nt: TGTGCCAGCAGTGACCGCGGGGTTGGAAACACCATATATTTT; cdr3_aa: CASSDRGVGNTIYF
clone_size: -; d_call: TRBD1; v_call: TRBV4-1; j_call: TRBJ2-4; cdr3_nt: TGCGCCAGCAGCCAAGAGAGACAGGGCCTGAACATTCAGTACTTC; cdr3_aa: CASSQERQGLNIQYF
clone_size: -; d_call: TRBD2; v_call: TRBV5-4; j_call: TRBJ2-1; cdr3_nt: TGTGCCAGCATGGGCCAGACTAGCGTTGAGCAGTTCTTC; cdr3_aa: CASMGQTSVEQFF
clone_size: -; d_call: TRBD2; v_call: TRBV5-4; j_call: TRBJ2-5; cdr3_nt: TGTGCCAGCAGCCGGACGCCACGGACTAGCGGGAGACAAGAGACCCAGTACTTC; cdr3_aa: CASSRTPRTSGRQETQYF
clone_size: once; d_call: -; v_call: TRBV27; j_call: TRBJ1-5; cdr3_nt: TGTGCCAGCAGCCCCGGCGGAAGATATCAGCCCCAGCATTTT; cdr3_aa: CASSPGGRYQPQHF
clone_size: -; d_call: TRBD2; v_call: TRBV6-1; j_call: TRBJ2-3; cdr3_nt: TGTGCCAGCAGTGACAGGGGGTGGGGGACTAGCGGCCAAGATACGCAGTATTTT; cdr3_aa: CASSDRGWGTSGQDTQYF
clone_size: -; d_call: -; v_call: TRBV27; j_call: TRBJ1-2; cdr3_nt: TGTGCCAGCAGTTTCTTGGGGACATCCTATGGCTACACCTTC; cdr3_aa: CASSFLGTSYGYTF
clone_size: -; d_call: -; v_call: TRBV9; j_call: TRBJ2-3; cdr3_nt: TGTGCCAGCAGCGCAGGGGATACAGATACGCAGTATTTT; cdr3_aa: CASSAGDTDTQYF
clone_size: -; d_call: TRBD2; v_call: TRBV18; j_call: TRBJ2-1; cdr3_nt: TGTGCCAGCTCACCTCCTAGCGGGGGGGCCAGTGAGCAGTTCTTC; cdr3_aa: CASSPPSGGASEQFF